This record looks at one TCR beta chain sequence and its context. Germline CDR1 is KGHSH and CDR2 is LQKENI. CDR3 length equals 17 residues. V gave up 2 bases and J gave up 3 bases; unmatched junction bases: 3. This sample was included in a study of technical replicates of blood from several donors. Produced via immunoSEQ multiplex PCR; TCRdb's table is partial and in-frame only. Here the sample spans tens of thousands of clones, nearly 98% being singletons. The chain uses TRBV18 and TRBJ2-3; 15 nucleotides line up with TRBD2. The sample was T cells isolated from PBMCs. The origin of this receptor is a human donor in good health. CDR3 coding DNA: TGTGCCAGCTCACCAGGACTAGCGGGAGGGGATACAGATACGCAGTATTTT. It encodes CASSPGLAGGDTDTQYF. Full variable domain (outside the CDR3, taken from reference TRBV18 and TRBJ2-3): NAGVMQNPRHLVRRRGQEARLRCSPMKGHSHVYWYRQLPEEGLKFMVYLQKENIIDESGMPKERFSAEFPKEGPSILRIQQVVRGDSAAYFCASSPGLAGGDTDTQYFGPGTRLTVL.